A single sample is the source of the 29 T cell receptor beta chains below, sequenced in a study of human T cells and chemical hapten exposure. TCRdb re-called the RACE reads through MiXCR, storing one row per CDR3 protein. The table includes about 34,000 distinct CDR3 sequences, under 13% detected once. Documented time point: pre-sensitization, week 0. Regarding treatment: therapeutic diphenylcyclopropenone sensitization with weekly scalp DPC. Total RNA was extracted from unfractionated whole blood. The starting material was whole blood, obtained in connection with sensitization to the hapten diphenylcyclopropenone (DPC). The receptors originated from a man aged 50 to 59 with alopecia areata. Some clones in this sample may be carry-over from other donors' samples.

Only a few counts were recorded for this clonotype. Here the CDR3 reads CSSSGRTDTQYF. The CDR3 bases are TGCAGCTCCAGCGGGAGGACAGATACGCAGTATTTT. V gene TRBV29-1 combines with J gene TRBJ2-3, with 9 positions matching TRBD2. The CDR3 sequence is 12 residues long. V trimming: 8 bases; J trimming: 3 bases; junction bases outside the gene matches: 3. CDR1 SQVTM and CDR2 ANQGSEA come from the germline V gene.

This chain links TRBV7-2 with TRBJ2-7; D gene ambiguous. V dropped 5 bases and J dropped 2 bases, with 4 bases sitting between them. Germline assignment: CDR1 SGHTA and CDR2 FQGNSA. CDR3 length equals 11 residues. The CDR3 DNA reads as TGTGCCAGCAGCGCGACCTACGAGCAGTACTTC. Residues: CASSATYEQYF.

Only one count was recorded for this clonotype. This may be a read error, as it is one base from a much larger clone. The gene calls are TRBV5-6 and TRBJ2-7; D may be TRBD1 (6 bases). The CDR3 contains 15 residues. V shed 7 bases and J shed 4 bases, with 21 bases lying between them. Looked up from germline, CDR1 is SGHDT and CDR2 is YYEEEE. The chain's CDR3 is CASGGELQGSYEQYF. The CDR3 region has the DNA TGTGCCAGCGGCGGAGAATTACAGGGCAGTTACGAGCAGTACTTC.

This clonotype has at least ten counts. The V call is TRBV5-1, the J call TRBJ2-1; 14 nucleotides align to TRBD2. CDR3 length: 16 amino acids. V shed 0 bases and J 9 bases; nucleotides not matched to a gene: 5. CDR1 is SGHRS, CDR2 YFSETQ, per germline. The CDR3 here is CASSLEGTSGRAEQFF. The CDR3 DNA sequence: TGCGCCAGCAGCTTGGAAGGGACTAGCGGGAGAGCTGAGCAGTTCTTC.

This clonotype was observed a few times. The gene calls are TRBV10-2 and TRBJ1-1; unclear D gene. V was pared by 6 bases and J by 9 bases, with 17 bases between. This CDR3 is built from 13 residues. CDR1 is WSHSY and CDR2 is SAAADI in the germline V gene. The CDR3 spells CASSHSGPAKAFF. The CDR3 region has the DNA TGCGCCAGCAGCCACAGCGGCCCCGCCAAAGCTTTCTTT.

This clonotype was counted ten times or more. This chain joins TRBV2 and TRBJ1-1, with D hard to call. V was clipped by 10 bases and J by 0 bases, with 12 bases between them. From germline, CDR1 is SNHLY and CDR2 FYNNEI. This CDR3 comprises 13 residues. CDR3 sequence reads: CATMWGLNTEAFF. DNA of the CDR3: TGTGCCACAATGTGGGGTTTGAACACTGAAGCTTTCTTT.

This clonotype was seen at least ten times. The chain combines TRBV7-6 with TRBJ2-1; 16 bases are a match to TRBD2. The CDR3 covers 16 residues. Germline V gene lookup returns CDR1 SGHVS and CDR2 FNYEAQ. The V segment lost 3 bases and the J segment 9 bases; nucleotides outside the gene matches: 5. CDR3: CASSLGLAGGQGEQFF. The CDR3 DNA reads TGTGCCAGCAGCTTGGGACTAGCGGGAGGGCAGGGTGAGCAGTTCTTC.

This clonotype was seen more than once but under ten times. The J gene is TRBJ1-1, the V gene TRBV29-1; the D is unclear. Trimming shortened V by 7 bases and J by 0 bases, and 9 bases separated the two germline ends. The CDR3 sequence is 12 residues long. CDR1 is SQVTM, CDR2 ANQGSEA, per germline. The CDR3 nucleotides are TGCAGCGGACTGAGCATGAACACTGAAGCTTTCTTT. Protein: CSGLSMNTEAFF.

This clonotype was seen at least ten times. V usage is TRBV6-2 or TRBV6-3 and J usage is TRBJ2-7; D tentatively fits TRBD1 or TRBD2 (5 bases each). Germline values: CDR1 MNHEY, CDR2 SVGEGT. The CDR3 has 14 amino acids. The ends were cut back, 5 bases at V and 6 bases at J, with 17 bases in the middle. CDR3: CASSKGDGNGEQYF. Here the CDR3 DNA reads TGTGCCAGCAGTAAAGGGGACGGCAACGGCGAGCAGTACTTC.

The chain recombines TRBV6-2 or TRBV6-3 with TRBJ2-2; 8 positions match TRBD2. V dropped 6 bases and J dropped 7; count of bases not matched to a gene: 7. Germline assignment: CDR1 MNHEY and CDR2 SVGEGT. The CDR3 is made up of 14 amino acids. CDR3 sequence reads: CASSRAGVVGELFF. The DNA of the CDR3 is TGTGCCAGCAGCCGAGCGGGAGTGGTCGGGGAGCTGTTTTTT.

In this sample, this clonotype turned up a few times. V is TRBV28 and J is TRBJ1-5; D perhaps matches TRBD1 (5 bases). Germline V gene sequence: CDR1 MDHEN, CDR2 SYDVKM. CDR3 length equals 14 residues. V gave up 3 bases and J gave up 1 base, with 7 bases separating them. The CDR3 DNA reads TGTGCCAGCAGTTTTCGGGGGAGCAATCAGCCCCAGCATTTT. Translated: CASSFRGSNQPQHF. The full variable domain, its missing parts supplied by reference TRBV28 and TRBJ1-5, is DVKVTQSSRYLVKRTGEKVFLECVQDMDHENMFWYRQDPGLGLRLIYFSYDVKMKEKGDIPEGYSVSREKKERFSLILESASTNQTSMYLCASSFRGSNQPQHFGDGTRLSIL.

This clonotype was observed at least ten times. This chain uses TRBV24-1 with TRBJ2-7; D unclear. Germline V CDR1 and CDR2: KGHDR, SFDVKD. This CDR3 has 13 residues. With 1 base removed from V and 8 bases from J, the gap between germline ends came to 11 bases. The CDR3 is CATSDLTNSKQYF. CDR3 sequence (DNA): TGTGCCACCAGTGATTTAACGAATTCCAAGCAGTACTTC.

This clonotype was detected ten times or more. The CDR3 sequence is CATVMRGTGSYEQYF. CDR3 DNA sequence: TGTGCCACAGTGATGAGAGGGACAGGCTCCTACGAGCAGTACTTC. This chain connects TRBV9 to TRBJ2-7, with 8 bases aligning to TRBD1. From germline, CDR1 is SGDLS and CDR2 YYNGEE. V shed 9 bases, J shed 0 bases, and the junction held 11 bases outside the gene matches. CDR3 size: 15 residues.

This clonotype was observed many times. This rearrangement joins TRBV29-1 to TRBJ2-7; D is possibly TRBD1 or TRBD2 (5 bases each). The CDR3 consists of 12 residues. Deletions cut 3 bases from V and 6 bases from J, with 12 bases between. Germline CDR1 reads SQVTM; CDR2 reads ANQGSEA. The CDR3 DNA reads as TGCAGCGTTGATAGCAGGGCGGGCGAGCAGTACTTC. Translated, it gives CSVDSRAGEQYF.

This clonotype was counted at least ten times. This chain uses TRBV7-9 with TRBJ2-5; D gene ambiguous. CDR3 size: 15 residues. CDR1 SEHNR and CDR2 FQNEAQ come from the germline V gene (reference sequence). V lost 0 bases and J lost 0, with 8 bases in between. The CDR3 protein is CASSLAWKHQETQYF. Written as DNA, the CDR3 is TGTGCCAGCAGCTTAGCCTGGAAACACCAAGAGACCCAGTACTTC.

At least ten counts were recorded for this clonotype. The chain is built from TRBV4-2 and TRBJ2-6; D assignment may be TRBD1 or TRBD2 (5 bases each). CDR1 is LGHNA and CDR2 is YNFKEQ in the germline V gene. Trimming removed 5 bases at V and 0 bases at J, with 14 bases between. CDR3 size: 17 residues. This CDR3 reads CASSVSGGNSGANVLTF. CDR3 sequence (DNA): TGTGCCAGCAGCGTCTCTGGGGGTAACTCTGGGGCCAACGTCCTGACTTTC.

Concerning this clonotype itself: Relative to the germline gene, one junction end is altered; a read error may explain this. The chain joins TRBV29-1 to TRBJ1-5; D ambiguous. Looked up from germline, CDR1 is SQVTM and CDR2 is ANQGSEA. CDR3 size: 13 residues. The CDR3 DNA is TGCAGCGTTGAAGATACGGAAAATCGGCCCCAGCATTTT. It yields the protein CSVEDTENRPQHF.

A few counts support this clonotype. The chain has TRBV6-1 and TRBJ1-5, with D uncertain. Germline V gene lookup returns CDR1 MNHNS and CDR2 SASEGT. This CDR3 comprises 14 residues. Trimming removed 2 bases from V and 3 bases from J, with 8 bases in between. The CDR3 DNA follows: TGTGCCAGCAGTGAACGGCAGACCAATCAGCCCCAGCATTTT. Amino acid sequence: CASSERQTNQPQHF.

This clonotype showed up just a few times. The chain links TRBV11-2 to TRBJ2-3, with 9 nucleotides matching TRBD2. The CDR3 sequence is 16 residues long. J lost 6 bases, V lost 0 bases, and 7 bases had no gene match. The germline V gene encodes CDR1 SGHAT and CDR2 FQNNGV. The CDR3 DNA follows: TGTGCCAGCAGCTTAGAGATAGCGGGAGTATTGGATACGCAGTATTTT. Encoded protein: CASSLEIAGVLDTQYF.

This clonotype was observed many times. This rearrangement joins TRBV7-9 to TRBJ2-7; possible D gene TRBD2, 6 bases. Germline CDR1 and CDR2: SEHNR and FQNEAQ (reference sequence). V was clipped by 3 bases and J by 6 bases, with 18 bases between them. The CDR3 length is 15 residues. CDR3 in DNA: TGTGCCAGCAGCTTGGTAGGAGGGAGGTCCCCCGAGCAGTACTTC. This codes for CASSLVGGRSPEQYF.

The sample holds many counts of this clonotype. The gene calls are TRBV6-2 or TRBV6-3 and TRBJ2-7, with a possible D match to TRBD1 (6 bases). The ends were cut back, 4 bases at V and 2 bases at J, with 15 bases in the middle. The CDR3 is made up of 15 amino acids. CDR1 MNHEY and CDR2 SVGEGT come from the germline V gene. The CDR3 protein is CASSSLGQITYEQYF. The CDR3 DNA reads as TGTGCCAGCAGTTCCCTAGGACAGATCACCTACGAGCAGTACTTC.

In this sample, this clonotype turned up many times. The rearrangement joins TRBV11-2 to TRBJ2-6; possible D gene TRBD2, 5 bases. V was pared by 5 bases and J by 3 bases, with 11 bases between. This CDR3 is 15 amino acids long. Germline V CDR1 and CDR2: SGHAT, FQNNGV. This CDR3 reads CASSEDGVGANVLTF. The CDR3 DNA reads as TGTGCCAGCAGCGAAGACGGGGTTGGGGCCAACGTCCTGACTTTC. Variable domain in full (rest from reference TRBV11-2 and TRBJ2-6): EAGVAQSPRYKIIEKRQSVAFWCNPISGHATLYWYQQILGQGPKLLIQFQNNGVVDDSQLPKDRFSAERLKGVDSTLKIQPAKLEDSAVYLCASSEDGVGANVLTFGAGSRLTVL.

Relative to its sample, this clonotype is medium-sized. The chain uses TRBV11-1 and TRBJ2-2, with D uncertain. This CDR3 comprises 16 residues. The germline gives CDR1 SGHAT, CDR2 FQDESV (reference sequence). V gave up 1 base and J gave up 2 bases, with 11 bases separating them. CDR3 DNA sequence: TGTGCCAGCAGCTTAGACCGGGTTGGAAACACCGGGGAGCTGTTTTTT. Its translation: CASSLDRVGNTGELFF.

The chain combines TRBV28 with TRBJ2-7, with a weak D call TRBD1 (6 bases). Germline CDR1 is MDHEN and CDR2 is SYDVKM. The CDR3 is made up of 12 amino acids. Deletions cut 5 bases from V and 12 bases from J, with 17 bases between. The CDR3 nucleotides read TGTGCCAGCAGTGATACGAACAGGGCCCTGTACTTC. Translated, it gives CASSDTNRALYF.

This clonotype showed up many times. V is TRBV4-1 and J is TRBJ1-5; no clear D. This CDR3 contains 15 residues. Germline CDR1 and CDR2: MGHRA and YSYEKL. Between the trimmed V and J ends, which lost 5 bases and 3 bases, there was a span of 14 bases. Here the CDR3 reads CASSSWAAANQPQHF. Written as DNA, the CDR3 is TGCGCCAGCAGCTCATGGGCCGCTGCCAATCAGCCCCAGCATTTT.

This clonotype was seen more than once but under ten times. V usage is TRBV7-6 and J usage is TRBJ2-3, with D hard to call. CDR1 SGHVS and CDR2 FNYEAQ come from the germline V gene. V lost 0 bases, J lost 3 bases, and 10 bases lay in between. The CDR3 has 15 amino acids. CDR3 DNA: TGTGCCAGCAGCTTAGCGGGCTTTGAAACAGATACGCAGTATTTT. Translating it yields CASSLAGFETDTQYF.

The gene calls are TRBV29-1 and TRBJ1-2; the match to TRBD1 covers 7 bases. The CDR3 spans 13 residues. Germline trimming cut 6 bases from V and 1 base from J; bases unmatched to any gene: 5. Germline V gene data show CDR1 as SQVTM and CDR2 as ANQGSEA. The CDR3 DNA reads TGCAGCGTGACCGGGACAGTTAACTATGGCTACACCTTC. It codes for CSVTGTVNYGYTF.

To note about this clonotype: Just one base apart from a much larger clone, this may be a read error. The V and J genes are TRBV13 and TRBJ2-1, with 10 bases matching TRBD2. The V gene's germline CDR1 is PRHDT and CDR2 FYEKMQ (reference sequence). The CDR3 contains 16 residues. This chain's CDR3 is CASSPPASGSYSEQFF. The CDR3 nucleotides read TGTGCCAGCAGCCCGCCAGCTAGCGGGAGTTACAGTGAGCAGTTCTTC.

This clonotype appeared a few times. V usage is TRBV28 and J usage is TRBJ2-7; D is tentatively TRBD1 or TRBD2 (5 bases each). The CDR3 length is 13 residues. Looked up from germline, CDR1 is MDHEN and CDR2 is SYDVKM. V lost 6 bases and J lost 3, with 12 bases in between. The CDR3 bases are TGTGCCAGCAGACTAGACAGACACTACGAGCAGTACTTC. Translation gives CASRLDRHYEQYF.